This TCR beta chain derives from a study of T-cell reconstitution after alpha-beta-depleted transplantation in children. Findings and limits, study-wide: T-cell numbers and diversity, one year after transplant, stemmed largely from T cells that were newly produced. Several hundred graft clones that had expanded were reportedly the source of alpha-beta T cells about two months after transplant. The high TCRbeta diversity at day 60 in some patients came from surviving recipient T cells and thymic progenitors.

This clonotype was recorded at least ten times. Its antigen is as yet unknown. This sample's TCRbeta library carried unique molecular identifier barcodes. TCRdb redid the calling of the PCR reads with MiXCR, one entry per CDR3 protein. The sample contains fewer than 250,000 distinct CDR3 sequences, 6.5% to 10% of which appear only once. The CDR3 consists of 14 residues. The V end lost 3 bases, the J end lost 7 bases, and 10 bases lay between the germline ends. From germline, CDR1 is SEHNR and CDR2 FQNEAQ (reference sequence). The gene calls are TRBV7-9 and TRBJ1-6; possibly TRBD1 for D (6 bases). This clonotype originated in a male patient younger than 18 who had a stem cell transplant for acute lymphoblastic leukemia, so the T cells may come from the graft donor. The specimen comprised PBMCs, mostly from graft donor cells, sampled 180 days after TCRalphabeta/CD19-depleted stem cell transplant. DNA of the CDR3: TGTGCCAGCAGCTTGGGGGGGCGGAATTCACCCCTCCACTTT. Translated, it gives CASSLGGRNSPLHF.